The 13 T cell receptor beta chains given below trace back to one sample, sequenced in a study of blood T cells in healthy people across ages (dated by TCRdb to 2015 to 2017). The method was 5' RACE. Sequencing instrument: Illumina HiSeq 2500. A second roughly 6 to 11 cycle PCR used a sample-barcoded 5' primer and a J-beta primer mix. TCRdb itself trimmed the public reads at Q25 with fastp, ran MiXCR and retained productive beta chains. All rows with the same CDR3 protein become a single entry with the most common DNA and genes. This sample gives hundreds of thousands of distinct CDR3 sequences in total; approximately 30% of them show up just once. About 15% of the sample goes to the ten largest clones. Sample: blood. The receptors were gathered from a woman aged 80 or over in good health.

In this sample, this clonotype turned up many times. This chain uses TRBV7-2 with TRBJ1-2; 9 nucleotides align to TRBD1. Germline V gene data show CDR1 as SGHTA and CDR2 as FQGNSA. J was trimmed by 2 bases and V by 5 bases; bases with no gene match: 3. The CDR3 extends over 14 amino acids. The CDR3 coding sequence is TGTGCCAGCAGCCTGGGACAGGGAAACTATGGCTACACCTTC. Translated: CASSLGQGNYGYTF.

The DNA for the CDR3 is TGTGCCAGCAGTCTGGGACTCAAAGTCTACAATGAGCAGTTCTTC. It yields the protein CASSLGLKVYNEQFF. J is TRBJ2-1 and V is TRBV12-3 or TRBV12-4; the D gene is possibly TRBD2 (6 bases). Trimming took off 5 bases at V and 3 bases at J, with 14 bases between the two ends. The CDR3 consists of 15 residues.

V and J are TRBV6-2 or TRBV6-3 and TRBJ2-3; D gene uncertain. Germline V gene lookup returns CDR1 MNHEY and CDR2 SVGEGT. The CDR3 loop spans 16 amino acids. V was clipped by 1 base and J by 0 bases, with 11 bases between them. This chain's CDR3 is CASSYWGRTSTDTQYF. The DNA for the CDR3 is TGTGCCAGCAGTTACTGGGGAAGAACTAGCACAGATACGCAGTATTTT.

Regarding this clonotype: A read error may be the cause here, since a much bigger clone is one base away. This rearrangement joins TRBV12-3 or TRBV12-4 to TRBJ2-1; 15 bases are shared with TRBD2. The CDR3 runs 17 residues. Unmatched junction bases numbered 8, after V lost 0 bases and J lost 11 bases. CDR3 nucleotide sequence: TGTGCCAGCAGTTTAGCGGGCGGACTAGCGGGGGGGCTCAAGCAGTTCTTC. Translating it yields CASSLAGGLAGGLKQFF.

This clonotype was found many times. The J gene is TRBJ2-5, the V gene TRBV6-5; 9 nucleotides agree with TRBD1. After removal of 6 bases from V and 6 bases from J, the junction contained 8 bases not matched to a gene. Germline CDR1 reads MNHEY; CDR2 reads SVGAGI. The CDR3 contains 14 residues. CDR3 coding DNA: TGTGCCAGCAGCCCCGGGACAGGGAGGCAGACCCAGTACTTC. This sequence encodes CASSPGTGRQTQYF.

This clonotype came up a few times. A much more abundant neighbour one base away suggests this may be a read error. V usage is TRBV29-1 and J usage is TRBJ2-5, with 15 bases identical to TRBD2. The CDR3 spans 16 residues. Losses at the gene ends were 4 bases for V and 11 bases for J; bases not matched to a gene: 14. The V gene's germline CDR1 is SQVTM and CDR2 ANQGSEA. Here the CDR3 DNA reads TGCAGCGTTGGAGGGACTAGCGGGGGGCCGCGGAATGAGCAGTACTTC. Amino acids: CSVGGTSGGPRNEQYF.

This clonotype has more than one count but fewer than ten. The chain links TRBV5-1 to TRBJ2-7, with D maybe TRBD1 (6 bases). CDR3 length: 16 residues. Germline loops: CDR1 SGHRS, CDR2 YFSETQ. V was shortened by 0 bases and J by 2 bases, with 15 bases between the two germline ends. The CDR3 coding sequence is TGCGCCAGCAGCTTGGGGACAGTACCTGGTCCCTACGAGCAGTACTTC. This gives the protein CASSLGTVPGPYEQYF.

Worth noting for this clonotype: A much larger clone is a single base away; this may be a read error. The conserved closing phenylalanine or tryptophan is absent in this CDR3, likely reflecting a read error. CDR3 in DNA: TGTGCCAGCAGTTCGACTAGCGGGGGGATAGATGAGCAGTTCTTA. Translating gives CASSSTSGGIDEQFL. The gene calls are TRBV2 and TRBJ2-1, with TRBD2 identical over 13 bases. Germline values: CDR1 SNHLY, CDR2 FYNNEI. The CDR3 extends over 15 amino acids. Trimming took 5 bases from V and 8 from J; bases not matched to a gene: 6.

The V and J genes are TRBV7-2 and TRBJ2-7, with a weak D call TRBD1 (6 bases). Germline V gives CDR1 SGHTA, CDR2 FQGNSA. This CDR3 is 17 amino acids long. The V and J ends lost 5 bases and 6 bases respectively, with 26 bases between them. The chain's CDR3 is CASSVFYRDTPSREQYF. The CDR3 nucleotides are TGTGCCAGCAGCGTCTTCTACCGGGACACCCCCTCTCGCGAGCAGTACTTC.

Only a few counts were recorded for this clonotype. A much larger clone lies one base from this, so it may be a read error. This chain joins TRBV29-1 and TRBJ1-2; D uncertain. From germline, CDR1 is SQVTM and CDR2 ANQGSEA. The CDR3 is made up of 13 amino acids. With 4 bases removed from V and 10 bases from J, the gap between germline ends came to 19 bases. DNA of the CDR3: TGCAGCGTTGCAAGGTCGGGGAGGAGTGACTACACCTTC. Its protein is CSVARSGRSDYTF.

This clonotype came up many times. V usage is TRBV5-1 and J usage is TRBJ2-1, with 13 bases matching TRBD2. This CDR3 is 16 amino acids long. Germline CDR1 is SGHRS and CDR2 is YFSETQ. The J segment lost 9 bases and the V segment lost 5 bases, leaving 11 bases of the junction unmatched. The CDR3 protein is CASSPGLAGDTGEQFF. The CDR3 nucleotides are TGCGCCAGCAGTCCCGGACTAGCGGGGGATACGGGTGAGCAGTTCTTC.

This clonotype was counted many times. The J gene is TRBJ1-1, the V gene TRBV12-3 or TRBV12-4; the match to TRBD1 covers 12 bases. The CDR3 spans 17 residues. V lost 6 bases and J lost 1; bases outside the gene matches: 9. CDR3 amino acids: CASSRDRGRPWNTEAFF. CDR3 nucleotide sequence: TGTGCCAGCAGCCGGGACAGGGGGCGACCCTGGAACACTGAAGCTTTCTTT.

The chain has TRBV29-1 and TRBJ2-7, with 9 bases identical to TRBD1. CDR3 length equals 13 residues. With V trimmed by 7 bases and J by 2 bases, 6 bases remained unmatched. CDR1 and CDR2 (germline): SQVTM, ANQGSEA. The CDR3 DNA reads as TGCAGCGCTACGGGACAGGGCCCCTACGAGCAGTACTTC. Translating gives CSATGQGPYEQYF.